Below are 30 T cell receptor beta chains sequenced from a single sample in a study of cytomegalovirus exposure and HLA in healthy donors. Researchers ran the PCR with 60 Vbeta and 13 Jbeta primers. Generated by immunoSEQ multiplex PCR, the TCRdb table keeps only in-frame clones and is missing some. The sample shows about 170,000 clones, approximately 80% of them seen only once. The specimen was PBMCs. These receptors all come from a boy aged 2 to 10 in good health and CMV-seronegative.

The chain links TRBV15 to TRBJ1-5; TRBD1 aligns across 7 bases. The CDR3 runs to 16 residues. V was pared by 3 bases and J by 3 bases, with 8 bases of the junction left unmatched. CDR1 and CDR2 from the germline V gene are LNHNV and YYDKDF (reference sequence). The CDR3 reads CATSRGGQLVNQPQHF. The CDR3 nucleotides are TGTGCCACCAGCAGGGGGGGACAGTTAGTCAATCAGCCCCAGCATTTT.

The gene calls are TRBV4-3 and TRBJ1-2, with TRBD1 as a possible D gene (6 bases). Germline assignment: CDR1 LGHNA and CDR2 YSLEER. V dropped 1 base and J dropped 6 bases, with 12 bases sitting between them. The CDR3 covers 14 residues. The CDR3 spells CASSQGQGLDGYTF. In DNA form, the CDR3 reads TGCGCCAGCAGCCAAGGGCAGGGGCTGGATGGCTACACCTTC.

The chain has TRBV19 and TRBJ2-1, with TRBD1 identical over 9 bases. CDR1 and CDR2 from the germline V gene are LNHDA and SQIVND (reference sequence). V gave up 5 bases and J gave up 6 bases; unmatched junction bases: 8. This CDR3 has 15 amino acids. The CDR3 loop reads CASSGRTGVLNEQFF. For the CDR3, the DNA is TGTGCCAGTAGTGGGAGGACAGGGGTACTCAATGAGCAGTTCTTC.

The chain combines TRBV7-2 with TRBJ1-2, with 7 positions matching TRBD1. Trimming removed 2 bases from V and 6 bases from J; junction bases left unmatched: 3. The CDR3 has 13 residues. CDR1 and CDR2 (germline): SGHTA, FQGNSA. CDR3 region: CASSLRRGDGYTF. The CDR3 nucleotides are TGTGCCAGCAGCTTACGCAGGGGGGATGGCTACACCTTC.

V and J are TRBV7-2 and TRBJ2-7; TRBD1 aligns across 8 bases. The V segment lost 4 bases and the J segment 0 bases; nucleotides outside the gene matches: 17. CDR1 SGHTA and CDR2 FQGNSA come from the germline V gene. This CDR3 has 19 residues. The DNA of the CDR3 is TGTGCCAGCAGCTCCTGGACAGGGATCGGGGTAAAGAGCTCCTACGAGCAGTACTTC. It encodes CASSSWTGIGVKSSYEQYF.

The chain uses TRBV29-1 and TRBJ1-2; TRBD1 might be the D (6 bases). Germline values: CDR1 SQVTM, CDR2 ANQGSEA. Trimming left V 7 bases short and J 0 bases short, with 18 bases between. CDR3 length: 15 amino acids. CDR3 protein: CSALQGDLPNYGYTF. CDR3 nucleotide sequence: TGCAGCGCATTACAGGGAGACCTACCTAACTATGGCTACACCTTC. Variable domain in full (rest from reference TRBV29-1 and TRBJ1-2): SAVISQKPSRDICQRGTSLTIQCQVDSQVTMMFWYRQQPGQSLTLIATANQGSEATYESGFVIDKFPISRPNLTFSTLTVSNMSPEDSSIYLCSALQGDLPNYGYTFGSGTRLTVV.

The chain employs TRBV30 and TRBJ2-7; 8 bases are a match to TRBD2. With 5 bases clipped from V and 2 bases from J, the junction kept 5 bases outside the gene matches. CDR1 GTSNPN and CDR2 SVGIG come from the germline V gene (reference sequence). CDR3 length equals 13 residues. CDR3 loop: CAWGQRGTYEQYF. The DNA for the CDR3 is TGTGCCTGGGGCCAGCGGGGGACCTACGAGCAGTACTTC.

This chain joins TRBV5-6 and TRBJ1-3, with D tentatively TRBD1 (6 bases). Trimming left V 4 bases short and J 4 bases short, with 12 bases between. The CDR3 is made up of 14 amino acids. Per germline, CDR1 SGHDT and CDR2 YYEEEE. The chain's CDR3 is CASSRSGAGNTIYF. The CDR3 DNA sequence: TGTGCCAGCAGCCGTTCAGGGGCCGGAAACACCATATATTTT.

This clone occurred once. This chain uses TRBV29-1 with TRBJ2-1, with D possibly being TRBD2 (6 bases). Per the germline V gene, CDR1 is SQVTM and CDR2 is ANQGSEA. The CDR3 spans 18 residues. The V and J ends lost 0 bases and 1 base respectively, with 19 bases between them. In DNA form, the CDR3 reads TGCAGCGTTGAAGACGCCCTAGGCGGGACGTCTTCCTACAATGAGCAGTTCTTC. Translated: CSVEDALGGTSSYNEQFF.

The chain is built from TRBV10-3 and TRBJ2-7; 9 positions agree with TRBD1. The V gene end was trimmed by 4 bases and the J gene end by 5 bases; junction bases not matched to a gene: 3. The CDR3 extends over 13 amino acids. Germline loops: CDR1 ENHRY, CDR2 SYGVKD. The CDR3 DNA follows: TGTGCCATCAGTGGGGGACAGGGTGACGAGCAGTACGTC. It yields the protein CAISGGQGDEQYV.

The chain carries TRBV4-1 and TRBJ2-7, with 7 nucleotides matching TRBD1. Trimming removed 0 bases from V and 5 bases from J; junction bases left unmatched: 22. Germline V gene data show CDR1 as MGHRA and CDR2 as YSYEKL. The CDR3 runs 20 residues. The DNA of the CDR3 is TGCGCCAGCAGCCAAGATTCCAATCTTCAGGGGGAAAGAACAAGCAACGAGCAGTACTTC. This codes for CASSQDSNLQGERTSNEQYF.

The rearrangement links TRBV5-6 to TRBJ2-5; 10 nucleotides line up with TRBD2. The CDR3 is 15 amino acids. Germline V lookup: CDR1 SGHDT, CDR2 YYEEEE. Losses at the gene ends were 5 bases for V and 4 bases for J; bases not matched to a gene: 8. Written as DNA, the CDR3 is TGTGCCAGCAGTTCTAGCGGGGGTGTTGGAGAGACCCAGTACTTC. It encodes CASSSSGGVGETQYF.

This chain connects TRBV5-1 to TRBJ2-1, with D tentatively TRBD1 (6 bases). Trimming pared 4 bases from V and 4 bases from J, leaving 30 bases between. The CDR3 sequence is 20 residues long. Germline assignment: CDR1 SGHRS and CDR2 YFSETQ. The CDR3 DNA reads TGCGCCAGCAGCCACTTTAGCCTGTGGGGGCGATACCCTATTTACAATGAGCAGTTCTTC. This gives the protein CASSHFSLWGRYPIYNEQFF.

The J gene is TRBJ2-1, the V gene TRBV6-5; 14 bases match TRBD2. The J segment lost 8 bases and the V segment lost 2 bases, leaving 5 bases of the junction unmatched. The CDR3 spans 16 residues. Germline CDR1 MNHEY, CDR2 SVGAGI. The CDR3 spells CASSYETSGGADEQFF. The DNA of the CDR3 is TGTGCCAGCAGTTACGAGACTAGCGGGGGGGCAGATGAGCAGTTCTTC.

The chain recombines TRBV30 with TRBJ2-2; a possible D gene is TRBD1 (6 bases). Per germline, CDR1 GTSNPN and CDR2 SVGIG (reference sequence). V was clipped by 3 bases and J by 4 bases, with 12 bases between them. The CDR3 is 14 residues long. The chain's CDR3 is CAWSAGTSTGELFF. CDR3 in DNA: TGTGCCTGGAGCGCCGGGACAAGCACCGGGGAGCTGTTTTTT. Complete variable domain (other parts from reference TRBV30 and TRBJ2-2): SQTIHQWPATLVQPVGSPLSLECTVEGTSNPNLYWYRQAAGRGLQLLFYSVGIGQISSEVPQNLSASRPQDRQFILSSKKLLLSDSGFYLCAWSAGTSTGELFFGEGSRLTVL.

The V call is TRBV27, the J call TRBJ2-5, with TRBD2 matching over 10 bases. The J call may be incorrect, as the DNA end agrees better with TRBJ2-7. Germline CDR1 MNHEY, CDR2 SMNVEV (reference sequence). This CDR3 has 14 amino acids. In DNA, the CDR3 is TGTGCCAGCAATGAAGCGGGAGGGACCTACGAGCAGTACTTC. Translating it yields CASNEAGGTYEQYF.

The chain carries TRBV11-2 and TRBJ2-5; 11 nucleotides agree with TRBD2. CDR3 length: 15 amino acids. V shed 7 bases and J 2 bases; nucleotides not matched to a gene: 6. Germline lookup yields CDR1 SGHAT and CDR2 FQNNGV. CDR3 DNA sequence: TGTGCCAGCATGGACTTAGCGGGAGGGCAAGAGACCCAGTACTTC. This gives the protein CASMDLAGGQETQYF.

The chain employs TRBV28 and TRBJ2-7, with 9 bases fitting TRBD1. Per germline, CDR1 MDHEN and CDR2 SYDVKM. V lost 7 bases to trimming and J lost 1 base; unmatched junction nucleotides: 8. This CDR3 comprises 15 residues. The CDR3 sequence is CASTDTGTGSYEQYF. CDR3 DNA sequence: TGTGCCAGCACCGATACCGGGACAGGGTCCTACGAGCAGTACTTC.

The genes are TRBV7-6 and TRBJ1-2, with 8 bases matching TRBD1. CDR3 length: 17 amino acids. The V gene's germline CDR1 is SGHVS and CDR2 FNYEAQ. V shed 5 bases, J shed 4 bases, and the junction held 15 bases outside the gene matches. As DNA, the CDR3 is TGTGCCAGCAGCCCAGAGGCTTCAGGGGGCCGTTCCTATGGCTACACCTTC. Its protein product is CASSPEASGGRSYGYTF.

This clone was detected only a few times. The V call is TRBV7-9, the J call TRBJ2-1; D is undetermined. CDR1 and CDR2 from the germline V gene are SEHNR and FQNEAQ (reference sequence). The V and J ends lost 1 base and 5 bases respectively, with 12 bases between them. The CDR3 length is 15 residues. The CDR3 DNA reads as TGTGCCAGCAGCTTAGGGCTCCTTTGGCACAATGAGCAGTTCTTC. Its protein is CASSLGLLWHNEQFF.

This chain joins TRBV5-4 and TRBJ2-7; TRBD1 aligns across 8 bases. Unmatched junction bases numbered 13, after V lost 4 bases and J lost 7 bases. This CDR3 comprises 15 residues. Looked up from germline, CDR1 is SGHNT and CDR2 is YYREEE (reference sequence). The CDR3 region has the DNA TGTGCCAGCAGCAACAGGGGGAAGGCTCAATGGGAGCAGTACTTC. Translating it yields CASSNRGKAQWEQYF.

The chain combines TRBV6-1 with TRBJ2-7; TRBD1 matches at 7 bases. CDR3 length: 15 amino acids. With V trimmed by 6 bases and J by 1 base, 9 bases remained unmatched. The V gene's germline CDR1 is MNHNS and CDR2 SASEGT. Here the CDR3 reads CASRGGQVASYEQYV. The CDR3 coding sequence is TGTGCCAGCAGGGGCGGACAGGTAGCTTCCTACGAGCAGTACGTC.

V usage is TRBV4-1 and J usage is TRBJ1-4, with 8 bases matching TRBD1. V was clipped by 4 bases and J by 6 bases; unmatched bases: 7. Germline V gives CDR1 MGHRA, CDR2 YSYEKL. This CDR3 has 15 amino acids. CDR3 amino acids: CASSPKTGVDEKLFF. The DNA of the CDR3 is TGCGCCAGCAGCCCTAAGACAGGGGTGGATGAAAAACTGTTTTTT.

V and J are TRBV30 and TRBJ2-4; 8 positions match TRBD2. CDR3 length: 17 residues. The V segment lost 2 bases and the J segment 0 bases; nucleotides outside the gene matches: 9. Germline CDR1 and CDR2: GTSNPN and SVGIG (reference sequence). CDR3 region: CAWSRPGLVIAKNIQYF. CDR3 coding DNA: TGTGCCTGGAGTCGTCCGGGACTAGTGATAGCCAAAAACATTCAGTACTTC.

This clone showed up just once. The chain employs TRBV6-1 and TRBJ1-2; perhaps TRBD1 as D (5 bases). CDR3 size: 13 residues. Germline CDR1 and CDR2: MNHNS and SASEGT. Trimming shortened V by 5 bases and J by 4 bases, and 11 bases separated the two germline ends. The CDR3 reads CASSRGGGYGYTF. As DNA, the CDR3 is TGTGCCAGCAGTAGGGGCGGGGGCTATGGCTACACCTTC.

This chain links TRBV9 with TRBJ2-5, with D perhaps matching TRBD2 (6 bases). The V and J ends lost 0 bases and 4 bases respectively, with 16 bases between them. The CDR3 runs 16 residues. Germline V gene sequence: CDR1 SGDLS, CDR2 YYNGEE. The CDR3 sequence: CASSVVGSGRGETQYF. The CDR3 bases are TGTGCCAGCAGCGTAGTCGGGTCTGGGCGGGGAGAGACCCAGTACTTC.

This chain joins TRBV30 and TRBJ2-2, with 14 positions matching TRBD2. Germline CDR1 is GTSNPN and CDR2 is SVGIG (reference sequence). This CDR3 is 18 amino acids long. The V and J ends lost 3 bases and 4 bases, in that order; junction bases with no gene match: 10. The CDR3 nucleotides are TGTGCCTGGAGACTGGGACTAGCGGGAGCGTACGGCACCGGGGAGCTGTTTTTT. Its protein is CAWRLGLAGAYGTGELFF.

The rearrangement joins TRBV6-6 to TRBJ2-3, with 8 bases fitting TRBD2. The CDR3 consists of 14 residues. The V gene end was trimmed by 5 bases and the J gene end by 4 bases; junction bases not matched to a gene: 5. Germline V gene data show CDR1 as MNHNY and CDR2 as SVGAGI (reference sequence). The CDR3 DNA sequence: TGTGCCAGCAGTGTCCGGGGGGGCCCAGATACGCAGTATTTT. Its translation is CASSVRGGPDTQYF.

The chain's CDR3 is CASSGRFLGGGGGTDTQYF. CDR3 bases: TGTGCCAGCAGCGGTCGGTTCTTGGGCGGGGGAGGGGGCACAGATACGCAGTATTTT. The chain is built from TRBV5-4 and TRBJ2-3; 7 bases fit TRBD2. V gave up 4 bases and J gave up 1 base; unmatched junction bases: 18. The germline V gene has CDR1 SGHNT and CDR2 YYREEE (reference sequence). This CDR3 spans 19 amino acids.

The chain recombines TRBV6-1 with TRBJ2-5; 9 positions match TRBD2. Germline CDR1 MNHNS, CDR2 SASEGT. V lost 2 bases, J lost 1 base, and 8 bases stayed unmatched. The CDR3 covers 17 residues. Here the CDR3 reads CASSESRTSAIQETQYF. In DNA form, the CDR3 reads TGTGCCAGCAGTGAAAGTCGGACTAGCGCTATCCAAGAGACCCAGTACTTC.